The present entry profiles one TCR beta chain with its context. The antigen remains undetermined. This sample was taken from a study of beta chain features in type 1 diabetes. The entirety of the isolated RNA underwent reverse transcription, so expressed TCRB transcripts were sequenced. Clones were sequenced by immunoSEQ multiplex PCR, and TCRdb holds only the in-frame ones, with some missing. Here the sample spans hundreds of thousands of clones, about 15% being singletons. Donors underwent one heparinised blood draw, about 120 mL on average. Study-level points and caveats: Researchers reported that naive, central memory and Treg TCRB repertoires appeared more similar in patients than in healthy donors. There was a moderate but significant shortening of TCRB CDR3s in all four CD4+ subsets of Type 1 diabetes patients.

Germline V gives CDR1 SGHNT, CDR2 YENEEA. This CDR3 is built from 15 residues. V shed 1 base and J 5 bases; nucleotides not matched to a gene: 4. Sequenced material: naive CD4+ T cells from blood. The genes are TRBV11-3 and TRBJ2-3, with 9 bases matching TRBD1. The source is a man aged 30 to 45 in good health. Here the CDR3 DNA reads TGTGCCAGCAGCTTAGCCGGGACAGGGCGAGATACGCAGTATTTT. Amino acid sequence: CASSLAGTGRDTQYF.